The clone carrying this T cell receptor (beta chain) was recorded a few times. Its cognate antigen is unknown. The data are from a study of beta chain features in type 1 diabetes. The CDR3 runs 14 residues. Germline CDR1 and CDR2: SQVTM and ANQGSEA. V was trimmed by 8 bases and J by 0 bases, leaving 14 bases between them. Sequencing targeted expressed TCRB transcripts, as all isolated RNA had been reverse transcribed. The assay was immunoSEQ multiplex PCR, and TCRdb's table has in-frame clones only and misses some. The top ten clones hold approximately 0.042% of a sample with about 710,000 clones, around an eighth of them seen once. Regarding the study as a whole: The study found moderately but significantly shorter TCRB CDR3s in all four CD4+ subsets of Type 1 diabetes patients. Healthy donors had naive, central memory and Treg TCRB repertoires that appeared less similar than those seen among patients.

The receptor comes from a man younger than 35 with type 1 diabetes. Sequences were obtained from naive CD4+ T cells from blood. This chain links TRBV29-1 with TRBJ1-5, with D perhaps matching TRBD1 (5 bases). The CDR3 sequence: CSRGGTASNQPQHF. The CDR3 region has the DNA TGCAGCAGGGGAGGGACCGCTAGCAATCAGCCCCAGCATTTT.